The clone carrying this T cell receptor beta chain came up once. Its matching antigen is unknown. Profiling relied on immunoSEQ multiplex PCR, and the TCRdb table lists in-frame clones only, not all of them. The sample includes more than 95,000 clones, more than 70% seen only once; the top ten take around 2%. These data are taken from a study of cytomegalovirus exposure and HLA in healthy donors. Notes on the study in general: TCR beta chains numbering more than 150 were designated cytomegalovirus-associated.

Germline V gene lookup returns CDR1 MDHEN and CDR2 SYDVKM. V gave up 10 bases and J gave up 3 bases; unmatched junction bases: 5. The CDR3 is 12 amino acids. The sequence came from a man aged 18 to 30 in good health and CMV-seronegative. The J gene is TRBJ1-2, the V gene TRBV28, with 7 bases that match TRBD1. Sequenced material: PBMCs. CDR3 protein: CATEDRDYGYTF. The CDR3 nucleotides read TGTGCCACTGAAGACAGGGACTATGGCTACACCTTC.